The 11 T cell receptor beta chains below all came from one sample that was sequenced in a study of identical twins. TCRdb passed the 5' RACE reads through MiXCR, listing each CDR3 protein once. The sample records 450,000 or so distinct CDR3 sequences, approximately 15% being singletons. In addition, the sample was reused for a study of yellow fever vaccine responses in identical twins.

The sequencing input was CD4+ T cells sorted from blood. The receptors were sampled from a woman between 18 and 29 years old in good health.

This clonotype appeared a few times. The J gene is TRBJ2-2, the V gene TRBV5-1, with 9 bases aligning to TRBD2. V dropped 4 bases and J dropped 7; count of bases not matched to a gene: 11. The CDR3 is 16 amino acids. Germline V gene data show CDR1 as SGHRS and CDR2 as YFSETQ. In DNA, the CDR3 is TGCGCCAGCAGCGTAAGCGGGGGGCCCCAAGGCGGGGAGCTGTTTTTT. This codes for CASSVSGGPQGGELFF.

This clonotype came up a few times. The chain is built from TRBV6-4 and TRBJ2-1; the match to TRBD2 covers 14 bases. Unmatched junction bases numbered 9, after V lost 6 bases and J lost 8 bases. Germline V gene sequence: CDR1 MRHNA, CDR2 SNTAGT. The length of the CDR3 is 16 residues. Here the CDR3 DNA reads TGTGCCAGCAGCAAGACCGGGACTAGCGGGAGATATGAGCAGTTCTTC. This codes for CASSKTGTSGRYEQFF.

This clonotype showed up just a few times. V and J are TRBV20-1 and TRBJ1-3; 7 bases line up with TRBD1. Losses at the gene ends were 2 bases for V and 0 bases for J; bases not matched to a gene: 19. Germline V gives CDR1 DFQATT, CDR2 SNEGSKA (reference sequence). This CDR3 has 20 amino acids. CDR3 nucleotide sequence: TGCAGTGCTAGAAAAGCCGGGACAGCAATCCAAGGGGGCTCTGGAAACACCATATATTTT. Encoded protein: CSARKAGTAIQGGSGNTIYF.

This clonotype was seen repeatedly, ten times or more. This chain connects TRBV7-2 to TRBJ1-1; the D gene is possibly TRBD1 (6 bases). The CDR3 contains 14 residues. Germline V CDR1 and CDR2: SGHTA, FQGNSA. Trimming pared 5 bases from V and 1 base from J, leaving 11 bases between. In DNA form, the CDR3 reads TGTGCCAGCAGCAGAATCAGGGGGAACACTGAAGCTTTCTTT. Its protein product is CASSRIRGNTEAFF. The entire variable domain, with the rest obtained from reference TRBV7-2 and TRBJ1-1, is as follows: GAGVSQSPSNKVTEKGKDVELRCDPISGHTALYWYRQSLGQGLEFLIYFQGNSAPDKSGLPSDRFSAERTGGSVSTLTIQRTQQEDSAVYLCASSRIRGNTEAFFGQGTRLTVV.

V is TRBV5-1 and J is TRBJ2-5; D remains ambiguous. This CDR3 contains 14 residues. Germline CDR1 and CDR2: SGHRS and YFSETQ. Trimming removed 0 bases at V and 6 bases at J, with 12 bases between. This CDR3 reads CASSLGRALKTQYF. Here the CDR3 DNA reads TGCGCCAGCAGCTTGGGCCGGGCACTAAAGACCCAGTACTTC.

This chain joins TRBV3-1 and TRBJ1-2, with TRBD1 as a possible D gene (5 bases). Trimming removed 0 bases at V and 4 bases at J, with 9 bases between. The CDR3 has 14 residues. Germline V gene data show CDR1 as LGHDT and CDR2 as YNNKEL (reference sequence). This chain's CDR3 is CASSQDWDSYGYTF. For the CDR3, the DNA is TGTGCCAGCAGCCAAGATTGGGACTCCTATGGCTACACCTTC.

A word on this clonotype: One end of the junction varies from germline; a read error may be responsible. V and J are TRBV2 and TRBJ2-7; maybe TRBD1 (6 bases). Germline V gene sequence: CDR1 SNHLY, CDR2 FYNNEI. CDR3 length: 11 residues. The CDR3 loop is CASSELRTADF. Here the CDR3 DNA reads TGTGCCAGCAGTGAGCTCAGGACAGCGGACTTC.

The DNA of the CDR3 is TGTGCCAGCAGTCGTAGGGAGACAGTCCCCTACGAGCAGTACTTC. Translating it yields CASSRRETVPYEQYF. The chain carries TRBV7-2 and TRBJ2-7; D tentatively fits TRBD1 or TRBD2 (5 bases each). CDR3 length equals 15 residues. The ends were cut back, 6 bases at V and 2 bases at J, with 17 bases in the middle. Germline lookup yields CDR1 SGHTA and CDR2 FQGNSA.

The CDR3 DNA follows: TGTGCCAGCAGCTCGTGGGGGGGCGGAAACATTCAGTACTTC. This encodes CASSSWGGGNIQYF. The chain recombines TRBV5-8 with TRBJ2-4, with D possibly being TRBD2 (7 bases). Germline V gene lookup returns CDR1 SGHTS and CDR2 YDEGEE. V was cut by 3 bases and J by 6 bases, with 13 bases left in between. This CDR3 spans 14 amino acids.

This clonotype was recorded at least ten times. The V gene is TRBV7-8, the J gene TRBJ1-6; perhaps TRBD1 as D (5 bases). Trimming removed 1 base at V and 7 bases at J, with 11 bases between. CDR3 size: 15 residues. Per germline, CDR1 SGHVS and CDR2 FQNEAQ. CDR3 DNA sequence: TGTGCCAGCAGCTTAGAGGGCCGGGGGAATTCACCCCTCCACTTT. Translation gives CASSLEGRGNSPLHF.

The chain couples TRBV4-3 to TRBJ1-2; D is perhaps TRBD1 (5 bases). Looked up from germline, CDR1 is LGHNA and CDR2 is YSLEER. This CDR3 has 14 residues. The V gene lost 0 bases and the J gene lost 6 bases, with 11 bases spanning the gap. The CDR3, as DNA: TGCGCCAGCAGCCAAGATGAGGGGAAGGATGGCTACACCTTC. Its translation: CASSQDEGKDGYTF.